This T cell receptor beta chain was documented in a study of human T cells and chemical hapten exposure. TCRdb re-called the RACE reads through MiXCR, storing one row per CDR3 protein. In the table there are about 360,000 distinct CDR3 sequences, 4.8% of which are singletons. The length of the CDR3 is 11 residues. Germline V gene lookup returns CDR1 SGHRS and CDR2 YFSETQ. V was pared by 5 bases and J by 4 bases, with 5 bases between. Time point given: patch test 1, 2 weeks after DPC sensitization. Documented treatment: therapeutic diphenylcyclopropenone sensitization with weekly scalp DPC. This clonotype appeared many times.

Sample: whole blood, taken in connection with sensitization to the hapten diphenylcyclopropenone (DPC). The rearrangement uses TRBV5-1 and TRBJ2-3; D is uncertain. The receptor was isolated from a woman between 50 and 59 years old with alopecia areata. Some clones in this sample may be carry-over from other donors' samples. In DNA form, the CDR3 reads TGCGCCAGCAGGACTGCAGATACGCAGTATTTT. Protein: CASRTADTQYF.